A single TCR beta chain is shown here with its context. The source of the sample is a study of blood T cell repertoires in COVID-19. Study-wide context: COVID-19 samples, acute and convalescent, were from the United States, Italy and Spain. Sources were T cells, B-cell-depleted T cells, or PBMCs; the material itself was cDNA or gDNA.

Source study methods: It was from reference gene primer amplification that nucleated cell counts were estimated. The assay was immunoSEQ multiplex PCR, and TCRdb's table has in-frame clones only and misses some. The D gene and trimming were derived from the DNA, and the V and J assignments and clone size from that table. Of around 70,000 clones listed, more than 70% are singletons. This clonotype was obtained from a man in his forties or fifties with acute or convalescent COVID-19. The sample consisted of peripheral blood.

The CDR3 protein is CASSFGTSNEQFF. The CDR3 bases are TGTGCCAGTAGTTTTGGGACTAGCAATGAGCAGTTCTTC. This sequence joins TRBV19 and TRBJ2-1; TRBD2 matches 8 bases. CDR3 size: 13 residues. Germline CDR1 is LNHDA and CDR2 is SQIVND (reference sequence). J gave up 6 bases and V 5 bases, and 3 bases lay outside the gene matches.